One and the same sample provided the 17 T cell receptor beta chains below, sequenced in a study of shared clonotypes between healthy human individuals. Assay: immunoSEQ multiplex PCR; the TCRdb copy retains only in-frame clones and omits some. Of about 520,000 clones in the sample, about 96% are singletons; the top ten hold approximately 0.067%. Sequencing was performed on naive CD4+ T cells sorted from blood. Subset noted: CD45RA+ positively selected. The source is a woman aged 30 to 39 in good health.

The chain is built from TRBV10-3 and TRBJ2-5, with 11 positions matching TRBD2. Trimming removed 2 bases from V and 4 bases from J; junction bases left unmatched: 6. Per germline, CDR1 ENHRY and CDR2 SYGVKD. This CDR3 has 16 residues. The CDR3 coding sequence is TGTGCCATCAGTGAGAAAACTAGCGGGAGTCTAGAGACCCAGTACTTC. Translation gives CAISEKTSGSLETQYF.

This clone was seen once. This sequence joins TRBV25-1 and TRBJ1-4, with TRBD1 as a possible D gene (6 bases). The CDR3 runs to 14 residues. The germline V gene has CDR1 MGHDK and CDR2 SYGVNS. V shed 6 bases and J shed 6 bases, with 14 bases lying between them. The CDR3 region has the DNA TGTGCCAGCAGCCGACAGGCCCCGGATGAAAAACTGTTTTTT. Translation: CASSRQAPDEKLFF.

The chain is built from TRBV27 and TRBJ2-1; TRBD1 agrees at 9 bases. The germline V gene encodes CDR1 MNHEY and CDR2 SMNVEV (reference sequence). V gave up 7 bases and J gave up 4 bases; unmatched junction bases: 8. The CDR3 length is 15 residues. Written as DNA, the CDR3 is TGTGCCAGCACCAAGGACAGGGGACTTTACAATGAGCAGTTCTTC. Translating gives CASTKDRGLYNEQFF.

The CDR3 DNA reads TGTGCCAGCAGCTACGGACCGCAGCCTACCTACGAGCAGTACTTC. It is translated as CASSYGPQPTYEQYF. The chain employs TRBV5-5 and TRBJ2-7, with D unclear. The CDR3 is 15 amino acids. The ends were cut back, 3 bases at V and 2 bases at J, with 15 bases in the middle. Germline V gives CDR1 SGHKS, CDR2 YYEKEE (reference sequence).

This chain joins TRBV28 and TRBJ1-2; 9 positions match TRBD1. This CDR3 contains 14 residues. The V gene end was trimmed by 9 bases and the J gene end by 5 bases; junction bases not matched to a gene: 10. CDR1 and CDR2 from the germline V gene are MDHEN and SYDVKM. The CDR3 reads CASRGQGASYGYTF. The CDR3 DNA reads TGTGCCAGTAGGGGACAGGGTGCGTCTTATGGCTACACCTTC.

Comment on this clone: The same CDR3 is also encoded by other DNA sequences in this sample. This sequence joins TRBV18 and TRBJ2-7, with D perhaps being TRBD1 or TRBD2 (5 bases each). Per the germline V gene, CDR1 is KGHSH and CDR2 is LQKENI. Trimming took off 0 bases at V and 3 bases at J, with 12 bases between the two ends. The CDR3 contains 15 residues. In nucleotides, the CDR3 is TGTGCCAGCTCACCACCGGGACGGGACGGCTACGAGCAGTACTTC. Amino acid sequence: CASSPPGRDGYEQYF.

This chain links TRBV19 with TRBJ1-3; possible D gene TRBD1, 5 bases. This CDR3 region has 16 residues. Trimming removed 4 bases at V and 4 bases at J, with 17 bases between. In germline, CDR1 is LNHDA, CDR2 SQIVND (reference sequence). In DNA, the CDR3 is TGTGCCAGTAGTACTTGGACCGGGACTCAAGGAAACACCATATATTTT. It codes for CASSTWTGTQGNTIYF.

The chain carries TRBV10-2 and TRBJ1-2, with D possibly matching TRBD1 (6 bases). Germline V gives CDR1 WSHSY, CDR2 SAAADI. V lost 6 bases to trimming and J lost 5 bases, with 16 bases between them. The CDR3 is 14 residues long. The CDR3 region has the DNA TGCGCCAGCAGCGACTCCCGAACAGGGTATGGCTACACCTTC. This gives the protein CASSDSRTGYGYTF.

This chain joins TRBV27 and TRBJ2-7, with 7 bases lining up with TRBD2. V was pared by 0 bases and J by 5 bases, with 4 bases of the junction left unmatched. The V gene's germline CDR1 is MNHEY and CDR2 SMNVEV (reference sequence). There are 14 residues in the CDR3. CDR3 nucleotides: TGTGCCAGCAGTTTATCGGGAGGGCTGGACGAGCAGTACTTC. Residues: CASSLSGGLDEQYF.

Remarks on this clone: A junction end diverges from the germline sequence, so it may reflect a read error. CDR3 protein: CASSLGIGGGYKF. The CDR3 coding sequence is TGTGCCAGCAGTTTGGGAATCGGCGGGGGTTACAAATTC. The chain is built from TRBV28 and TRBJ2-7; 7 bases are shared with TRBD2. The CDR3 has 13 residues. Germline V gives CDR1 MDHEN, CDR2 SYDVKM.

The chain joins TRBV5-4 to TRBJ2-5, with TRBD2 identical over 10 bases. V shed 4 bases, J shed 2 bases, and the junction held 5 bases outside the gene matches. Germline loops: CDR1 SGHNT, CDR2 YYREEE (reference sequence). CDR3 length: 15 residues. The CDR3 loop reads CASSAGTSAQETQYF. Written as DNA, the CDR3 is TGTGCCAGCAGCGCGGGGACTAGCGCACAAGAGACCCAGTACTTC.

This clone was seen just once. The genes are TRBV4-1 and TRBJ1-2; 8 nucleotides line up with TRBD1. The V and J ends lost 4 bases and 5 bases, in that order; junction bases with no gene match: 9. The length of the CDR3 is 15 residues. The germline V gene encodes CDR1 MGHRA and CDR2 YSYEKL. The CDR3 loop is CASSLVPGTGYGYTF. CDR3 nucleotides: TGCGCCAGCAGCCTGGTTCCCGGGACAGGATATGGCTACACCTTC.

J is TRBJ2-7 and V is TRBV18, with 11 bases that match TRBD2. V lost 5 bases and J lost 3; bases outside the gene matches: 3. Per germline, CDR1 KGHSH and CDR2 LQKENI. The CDR3 has 14 residues. CDR3 loop: CASSATSGIYEQYF. As DNA, the CDR3 is TGTGCCAGCTCAGCGACTAGCGGGATCTACGAGCAGTACTTC.

J is TRBJ2-2 and V is TRBV2; D is perhaps TRBD2 (5 bases). The ends were cut back, 5 bases at V and 12 bases at J, with 16 bases in the middle. The CDR3 runs to 13 residues. Germline loops: CDR1 SNHLY, CDR2 FYNNEI. CDR3 coding DNA: TGTGCCAGCAGTCCCGGACGGGAAGGGAAGCTGTTTTTT. It codes for CASSPGREGKLFF.

This chain joins TRBV7-2 and TRBJ2-5; weak D call: TRBD1 (5 bases). The CDR3 length is 14 residues. With 3 bases removed from V and 2 bases from J, the gap between germline ends came to 10 bases. The germline gives CDR1 SGHTA, CDR2 FQGNSA. The CDR3 sequence is CASSLTAIQETQYF. The CDR3 DNA is TGTGCCAGCAGCTTGACAGCGATTCAAGAGACCCAGTACTTC.

The chain carries TRBV25-1 and TRBJ2-5; 11 bases match TRBD2. The trim removed 3 bases at V and 2 bases at J, leaving 11 bases unmatched. The CDR3 totals 18 residues. Germline values: CDR1 MGHDK, CDR2 SYGVNS. The CDR3 spells CASSDRGRLAGWQETQYF. The CDR3, as DNA: TGTGCCAGCAGTGATCGGGGCCGACTAGCGGGATGGCAAGAGACCCAGTACTTC.

The genes are TRBV4-1 and TRBJ2-3; 9 positions match TRBD1. The CDR3 covers 17 residues. V was pared by 6 bases and J by 4 bases, with 14 bases of the junction left unmatched. CDR1 and CDR2 from the germline V gene are MGHRA and YSYEKL. The CDR3 reads CASSRPDRGNVADTQYF. The CDR3 DNA reads TGCGCCAGCAGTCGACCAGACAGGGGGAATGTGGCAGATACGCAGTATTTT.